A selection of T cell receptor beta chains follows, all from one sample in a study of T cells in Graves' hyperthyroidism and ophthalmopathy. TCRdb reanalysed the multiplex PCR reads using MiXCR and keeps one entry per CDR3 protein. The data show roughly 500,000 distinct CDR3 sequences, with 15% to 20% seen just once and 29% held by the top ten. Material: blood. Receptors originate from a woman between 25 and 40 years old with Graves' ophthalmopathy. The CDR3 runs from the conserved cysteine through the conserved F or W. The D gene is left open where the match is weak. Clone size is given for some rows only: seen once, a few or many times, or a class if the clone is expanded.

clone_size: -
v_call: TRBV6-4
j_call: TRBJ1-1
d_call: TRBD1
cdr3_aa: CASKQQGAWTEAFF
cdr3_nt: TGTGCCAGCAAACAACAGGGGGCTTGGACTGAAGCTTTCTTT

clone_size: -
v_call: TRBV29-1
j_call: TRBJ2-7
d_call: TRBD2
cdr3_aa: CSVGGGSRWSYEQYF
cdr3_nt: TGCAGCGTGGGCGGCGGGAGTAGGTGGTCCTACGAGCAGTACTTC

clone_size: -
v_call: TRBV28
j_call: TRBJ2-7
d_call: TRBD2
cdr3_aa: CASSWIAGFDEQYF
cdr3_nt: TGTGCCAGCAGCTGGATAGCGGGATTCGACGAGCAGTACTTC

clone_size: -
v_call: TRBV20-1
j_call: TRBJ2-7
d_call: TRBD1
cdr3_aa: CSARDGRQGYEQYF
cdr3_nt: TGCAGTGCTAGAGATGGGAGACAGGGATACGAGCAGTACTTC

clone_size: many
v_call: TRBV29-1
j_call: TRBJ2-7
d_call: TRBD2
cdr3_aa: CSVVRGVNEQYF
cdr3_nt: TGCAGCGTTGTTCGGGGGGTCAACGAGCAGTACTTC

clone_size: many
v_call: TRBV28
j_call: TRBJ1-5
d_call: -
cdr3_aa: CASSLDGVLKGYQHF
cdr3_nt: TGTGCCAGCAGTTTAGACGGGGTACTAAAGGGGTACCAGCATTTT

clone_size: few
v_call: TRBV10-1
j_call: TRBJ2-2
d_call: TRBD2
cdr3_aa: CASSEDTGGTGELFF
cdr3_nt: TGCGCCAGCAGTGAGGATACGGGAGGGACCGGGGAGCTGTTTTTT

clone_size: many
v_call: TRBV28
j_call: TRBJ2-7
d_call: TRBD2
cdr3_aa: CASSLFGLAGYEQYF
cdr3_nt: TGTGCCAGCAGTTTATTCGGACTAGCGGGCTACGAGCAGTACTTC

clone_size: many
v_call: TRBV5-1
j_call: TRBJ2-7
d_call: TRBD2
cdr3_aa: CASSPSGGQYEQYF
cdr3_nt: TGCGCCAGCAGCCCCTCGGGGGGGCAATACGAGCAGTACTTC

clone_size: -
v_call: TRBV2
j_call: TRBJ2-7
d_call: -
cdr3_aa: CTSSEFEGSYEQYF
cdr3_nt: TGTACCAGCAGTGAGTTCGAGGGGTCATACGAGCAGTACTTC

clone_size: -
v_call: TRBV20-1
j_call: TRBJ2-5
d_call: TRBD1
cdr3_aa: CSASTGGLQETQYF
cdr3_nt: TGCAGTGCTTCGACAGGGGGCCTCCAAGAGACCCAGTACTTC

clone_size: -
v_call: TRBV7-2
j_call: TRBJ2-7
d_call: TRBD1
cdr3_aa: CASSLWDGTGRYEQYF
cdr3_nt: TGTGCCAGCAGCTTATGGGACGGGACAGGGAGGTACGAGCAGTACTTC

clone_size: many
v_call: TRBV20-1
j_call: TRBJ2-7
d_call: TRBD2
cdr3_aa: CSARDGGRGIYEQYF
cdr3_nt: TGCAGTGCTAGAGATGGCGGGAGGGGGATTTACGAGCAGTACTTC

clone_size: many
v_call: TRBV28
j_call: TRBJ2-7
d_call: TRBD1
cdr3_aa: CASSFGQGASYEQYF
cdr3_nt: TGTGCCAGCAGCTTCGGACAGGGGGCTTCCTACGAGCAGTACTTC

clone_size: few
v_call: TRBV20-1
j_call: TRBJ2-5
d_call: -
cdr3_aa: CSAGGPTGIETQYF
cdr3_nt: TGCAGTGCCGGAGGCCCAACCGGGATCGAGACCCAGTACTTC

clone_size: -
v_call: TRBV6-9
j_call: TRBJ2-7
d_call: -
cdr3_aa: CTSSYGDVSYEQYF
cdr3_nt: TGTACCAGCAGTTACGGTGACGTTTCCTACGAGCAGTACTTC

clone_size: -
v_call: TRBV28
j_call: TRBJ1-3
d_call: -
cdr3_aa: CASSLSPGAGNTIYF
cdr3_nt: TGTGCCAGCAGTTTATCCCCTGGTGCTGGAAACACCATATATTTT

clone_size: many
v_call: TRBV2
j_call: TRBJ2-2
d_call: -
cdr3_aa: CASSEVEGRSGELFF
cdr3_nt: TGTGCCAGCAGTGAGGTGGAGGGCCGAAGCGGGGAGCTGTTTTTT

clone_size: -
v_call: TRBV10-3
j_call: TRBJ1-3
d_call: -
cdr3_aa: CAISGGLLSGNTIYF
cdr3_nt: TGTGCCATCAGTGGGGGGCTCCTCTCTGGAAACACCATATATTTT

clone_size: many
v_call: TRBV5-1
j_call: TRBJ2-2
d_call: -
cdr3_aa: CASSLSQNTGELFF
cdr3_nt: TGCGCCAGCAGCTTGAGCCAAAACACCGGGGAGCTGTTTTTT

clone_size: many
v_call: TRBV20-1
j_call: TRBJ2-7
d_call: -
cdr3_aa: CSAPTGNTAYEQYF
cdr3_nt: TGCAGTGCTCCCACAGGCAATACGGCCTACGAGCAGTACTTC

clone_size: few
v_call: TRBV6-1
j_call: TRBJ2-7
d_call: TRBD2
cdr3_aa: CASNTGGPYEQYF
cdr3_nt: TGTGCCAGCAACACGGGAGGGCCCTACGAGCAGTACTTC

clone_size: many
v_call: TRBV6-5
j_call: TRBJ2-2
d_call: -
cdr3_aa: CASSYGDTGELFF
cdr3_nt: TGTGCCAGCAGTTACGGGGACACCGGGGAGCTGTTTTTT

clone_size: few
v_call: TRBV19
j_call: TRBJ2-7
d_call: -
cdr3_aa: CASSNRDRDYEQYF
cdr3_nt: TGTGCCAGTAGCAACAGGGATAGGGACTACGAGCAGTACTTC

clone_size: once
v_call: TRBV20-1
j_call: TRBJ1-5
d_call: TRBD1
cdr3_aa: CSARFWDRGDNQPQHF
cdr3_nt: TGCAGTGCTAGATTTTGGGACAGGGGGGACAATCAGCCCCAGCATTTT

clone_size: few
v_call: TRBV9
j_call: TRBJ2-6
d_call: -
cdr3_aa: CASTTIAGANVLTF
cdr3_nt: TGTGCCAGCACCACCATTGCTGGGGCCAACGTCCTGACTTTC

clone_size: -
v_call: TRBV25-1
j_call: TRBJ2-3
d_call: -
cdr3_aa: CASSEYGGWSTDTQYF
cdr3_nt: TGTGCCAGCAGTGAATATGGGGGATGGAGCACAGATACGCAGTATTTT

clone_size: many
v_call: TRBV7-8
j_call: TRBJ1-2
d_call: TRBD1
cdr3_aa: CASSPRDRGSYGYTF
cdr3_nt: TGTGCCAGCAGCCCAAGGGACAGGGGCAGCTATGGCTACACCTTC

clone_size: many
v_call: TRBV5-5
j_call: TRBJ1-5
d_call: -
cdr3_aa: CASSFRESNQPQHF
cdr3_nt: TGTGCCAGCAGCTTCCGTGAGAGCAATCAGCCCCAGCATTTT

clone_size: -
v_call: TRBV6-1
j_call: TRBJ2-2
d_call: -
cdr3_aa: CASGEGFSFGELFF
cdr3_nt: TGTGCCAGCGGAGAGGGGTTTTCGTTCGGGGAGCTGTTTTTT

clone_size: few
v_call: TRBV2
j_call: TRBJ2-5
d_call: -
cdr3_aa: CASTRVEIQYF
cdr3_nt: TGTGCCAGCACTAGAGTGGAGATCCAGTACTTC

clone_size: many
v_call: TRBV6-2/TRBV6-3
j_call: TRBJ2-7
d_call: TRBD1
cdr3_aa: CASSYPHRDRDYEQYF
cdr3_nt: TGTGCCAGCAGTTACCCACACCGGGACAGAGACTACGAGCAGTACTTC

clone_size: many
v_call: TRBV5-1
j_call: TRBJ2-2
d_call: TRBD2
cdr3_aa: CASSREGPGELFF
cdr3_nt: TGCGCCAGCTCCCGGGAGGGACCCGGGGAGCTGTTTTTT

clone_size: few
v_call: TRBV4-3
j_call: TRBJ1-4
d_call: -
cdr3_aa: CASSQGQREKLFF
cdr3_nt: TGCGCCAGCAGCCAAGGGCAGCGTGAAAAACTGTTTTTT

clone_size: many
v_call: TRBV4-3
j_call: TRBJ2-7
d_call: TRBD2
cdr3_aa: CASSQDLAVGDYEQYF
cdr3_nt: TGCGCCAGCAGCCAGGACCTAGCGGTGGGGGACTACGAGCAGTACTTC

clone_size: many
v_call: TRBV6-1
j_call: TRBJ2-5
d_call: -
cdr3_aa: CASSPGYRDTNQETQYF
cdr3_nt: TGTGCCAGCAGTCCGGGATACCGGGACACGAACCAAGAGACCCAGTACTTC

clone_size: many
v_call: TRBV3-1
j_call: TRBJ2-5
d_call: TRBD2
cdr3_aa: CASSQETGGETQYF
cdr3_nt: TGTGCCAGCAGCCAAGAAACGGGGGGAGAGACCCAGTACTTC

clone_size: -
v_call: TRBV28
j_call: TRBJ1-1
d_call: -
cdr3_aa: CASMSFGAFF
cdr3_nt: TGTGCCAGCATGTCCTTTGGAGCTTTCTTT

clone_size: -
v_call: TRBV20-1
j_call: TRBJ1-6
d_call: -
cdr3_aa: CSARARDDNYNSPLHF
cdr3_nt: TGCAGTGCTAGAGCCCGGGACGACAACTATAATTCACCCCTCCACTTT

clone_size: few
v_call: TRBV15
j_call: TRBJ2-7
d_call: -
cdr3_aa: CATSRDPLREQYF
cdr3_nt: TGTGCCACCAGCAGAGATCCCCTACGCGAGCAGTACTTC